Below, 20 T cell receptor beta chains from the same sample are listed, as sequenced in a study of T cell responses to AZD1222 COVID-19 vaccine (dated by TCRdb to the early 2020s). The time point label, as the study defines it: about 28 days (+/-7) after the second vaccine dose. Library preparation used the immunoSEQ multiplex PCR assay. TCRdb provides this immuneACCESS table in a form limited to in-frame rearrangements. Some clones are lacking; in checked studies, under half of them reflect an unresolved V gene, and why the rest are absent is not known. The sample table shows 100,000 to 150,000 clones, and about 89% are seen once. About 7.1% of the sample goes to the ten largest clones. Sample: peripheral blood, taken 28 days after the second AZD1222 dose. All receptors derive from an adult who received the AZD1222 COVID-19 vaccine.

The chain recombines TRBV19 with TRBJ2-3, with a possible D match to TRBD2 (6 bases). Trimming left V 3 bases short and J 1 base short, with 17 bases between. The CDR3 contains 17 residues. CDR1 and CDR2 from the germline V gene are LNHDA and SQIVND (reference sequence). The CDR3 is CASSMGVAGIGTDTQYF. The CDR3 region has the DNA TGTGCCAGTAGTATGGGCGTGGCGGGAATTGGCACAGATACGCAGTATTTT.

The chain recombines TRBV7-3 with TRBJ2-1, with D tentatively TRBD1 (6 bases). V lost 5 bases and J 2 bases, leaving 13 bases between the germline ends. CDR3 length: 15 amino acids. CDR1 and CDR2 from the germline V gene are SGHTA and FQGTGA. The CDR3 protein is CASSATGGAYNEQFF. The CDR3 bases are TGTGCCAGCAGCGCGACAGGAGGAGCCTACAATGAGCAGTTCTTC.

The chain couples TRBV14 to TRBJ1-2; D remains unclear. V lost 1 base to trimming and J lost 4 bases, with 10 bases between them. The CDR3 extends over 14 amino acids. Germline lookup yields CDR1 SGHDN and CDR2 FVKESK. DNA for the CDR3: TGTGCCAGCAGCCAAGTGTCAGGTTCCTATGGCTACACCTTC. Protein product: CASSQVSGSYGYTF.

The genes are TRBV5-3 and TRBJ2-1; D not resolved. TRBV5-3 carries the ORF label, with uncertain function. The CDR3 totals 16 residues. V gave up 4 bases and J gave up 9 bases, with 23 bases separating them. The CDR3 DNA sequence: TGTGCCAGAAGCCTCTCCGCGAGCCTTCGGAACGGTGAGCAGTTCTTC. It encodes CARSLSASLRNGEQFF.

CDR3 DNA: TGTGCCAGCAGTTCAGATGCGGAGGAAGCCATGAACACTGAAGCTTTCTTT. Amino acid sequence: CASSSDAEEAMNTEAFF. This sequence joins TRBV27 and TRBJ1-1; D is undetermined. This CDR3 has 17 residues. V was trimmed by 4 bases and J by 0 bases, leaving 18 bases between them. Germline CDR1 MNHEY, CDR2 SMNVEV (reference sequence).

V is TRBV5-1 and J is TRBJ1-2; D might be TRBD1 (6 bases). V was clipped by 0 bases and J by 4 bases, with 7 bases between them. Germline CDR1 reads SGHRS; CDR2 reads YFSETQ. The CDR3 covers 13 residues. The CDR3 DNA sequence: TGCGCCAGCAGCTTGGAGGACAGCTATGGCTACACCTTC. Translation gives CASSLEDSYGYTF.

The chain has TRBV4-2 and TRBJ2-1, with 14 bases matching TRBD2. The CDR3 has 16 residues. Germline CDR1 reads LGHNA; CDR2 reads YNFKEQ. The junction had 6 bases not matched to a gene; V was cut back by 4 bases and J by 7 bases. The CDR3 coding sequence is TGTGCCAGCAGCCTGGGGACTAGCGGGAGTCGGAATGAGCAGTTCTTC. Its translation: CASSLGTSGSRNEQFF.

The CDR3 loop reads CASSPPHGAEPNSPLHF. The CDR3 region has the DNA TGTGCCAGCAGCCCTCCCCATGGGGCAGAACCTAATTCACCCCTCCACTTT. The chain combines TRBV4-2 with TRBJ1-6; a possible D gene is TRBD1 (5 bases). This CDR3 region has 17 residues. From germline, CDR1 is LGHNA and CDR2 YNFKEQ. V lost 4 bases, J lost 6 bases, and 19 bases lay in between.

CDR3 loop: CASSLWGQAGQPQHF. The CDR3 DNA sequence: TGTGCCAGCAGTTTATGGGGACAAGCGGGCCAGCCCCAGCATTTT. The chain recombines TRBV27 with TRBJ1-5; a possible D gene is TRBD1 (6 bases). Germline CDR1 reads MNHEY; CDR2 reads SMNVEV (reference sequence). V was pared by 1 base and J by 7 bases, with 14 bases between. This CDR3 comprises 15 residues.

This chain uses TRBV3-1 (or the pseudogene TRBV3-2) with TRBJ2-5, with TRBD2 matching 8 bases. The CDR3 runs to 14 residues. Germline-derived CDR1 and CDR2 are LGHDT and YNNKEL (reference sequence). V trimming: 4 bases; J trimming: 5 bases; junction bases outside the gene matches: 6. CDR3 in amino acids: CASSRGGPVETQYF. CDR3 coding DNA: TGTGCCAGCAGCCGCGGGGGGCCCGTGGAGACCCAGTACTTC.

V and J are TRBV3-1 (or the pseudogene TRBV3-2) and TRBJ2-7, with D perhaps matching TRBD2 (6 bases). Trimming took off 5 bases at V and 12 bases at J, with 20 bases between the two ends. The CDR3 is 13 amino acids. Germline lookup yields CDR1 LGHDT and CDR2 YNNKEL (reference sequence). The CDR3 DNA follows: TGTGCCAGCAGCACACCGGGGGACCGCACTGCGTACTTC. Translating gives CASSTPGDRTAYF.

This clone has just a few counts. V gene TRBV12-5 combines with J gene TRBJ2-7; D not certain. Trimming stripped 2 bases from V and 5 bases from J, with 10 bases between. Looked up from germline, CDR1 is LGHNT and CDR2 is FRNRAP. The CDR3 runs to 13 residues. CDR3 sequence (DNA): TGTGCTAGTGGTTTGTTGCAAGGCCACGAGCAGTACTTC. Protein sequence: CASGLLQGHEQYF.

J is TRBJ2-5 and V is TRBV5-8; D ambiguous. This CDR3 is built from 13 residues. V lost 4 bases to trimming and J lost 7 bases, with 14 bases between them. The germline CDR1 and CDR2 sequences are SGHTS and YDEGEE. This CDR3 is CASSHKPHPTQYF. CDR3 DNA sequence: TGTGCCAGCAGCCACAAGCCCCACCCGACCCAGTACTTC. The full variable domain, completed using reference TRBV5-8 and TRBJ2-5, is EAGVTQSPTHLIKTRGQQATLRCSPISGHTSVYWYQQALGLGLQFLLWYDEGEERNRGNFPPRFSGRQFPNYSSELNVNALELEDSALYLCASSHKPHPTQYFGPGTRLLVL.

The gene calls are TRBV15 and TRBJ1-4, with TRBD1 as a possible D gene (5 bases). V lost 4 bases and J 8 bases, leaving 17 bases between the germline ends. The CDR3 covers 15 residues. Germline CDR1 reads LNHNV; CDR2 reads YYDKDF (reference sequence). The CDR3 reads CATSTWVSGGEKLFF. CDR3 DNA sequence: TGTGCCACCAGCACCTGGGTCAGCGGGGGGGAAAAACTGTTTTTT.

The chain uses TRBV6-2 or TRBV6-3 and TRBJ2-1; 7 nucleotides align to TRBD2. Germline CDR1 and CDR2: MNHEY and SVGEGT. CDR3 length equals 16 residues. The junction had 9 bases not matched to a gene; V was cut back by 0 bases and J by 7 bases. CDR3 amino acids: CASSYSGREELNEQFF. The CDR3 region has the DNA TGTGCCAGCAGTTACTCAGGCCGGGAGGAACTTAATGAGCAGTTCTTC.

V gene TRBV19 combines with J gene TRBJ2-3; 10 bases agree with TRBD2. The CDR3 runs to 19 residues. Germline assignment: CDR1 LNHDA and CDR2 SQIVND (reference sequence). The J segment lost 0 bases and the V segment lost 7 bases, leaving 16 bases of the junction unmatched. The DNA of the CDR3 is TGTGCCAGTACCCTTGGGAGGATGGGACTAGCGCAAAGCACAGATACGCAGTATTTT. Translation: CASTLGRMGLAQSTDTQYF.

This clone appeared a single time. The chain carries TRBV28 and TRBJ2-7; 9 bases map to TRBD2. Germline V gene data show CDR1 as MDHEN and CDR2 as SYDVKM. The ends lost 8 bases at V and 3 bases at J; junction bases unmatched: 20. The CDR3 length is 18 residues. The CDR3 region has the DNA TGTGCCAGCTTACCCTTTGGGCCTAGCGGGAAGGAAAACTACGAGCAGTACTTC. It specifies CASLPFGPSGKENYEQYF.

The rearrangement uses TRBV6-5 and TRBJ2-5; D not resolved. The germline CDR1 and CDR2 sequences are MNHEY and SVGAGI. Trimming cost V 0 bases and J 2 bases, with 13 bases left between them. CDR3 length equals 16 residues. CDR3 protein: CASSYSSPGRQETQYF. The CDR3 bases are TGTGCCAGCAGTTACTCGTCGCCAGGCCGGCAAGAGACCCAGTACTTC.

The genes are TRBV24-1 and TRBJ1-4; possibly TRBD1 for D (5 bases). CDR1 and CDR2 (germline): KGHDR, SFDVKD. The germline V and J ends were trimmed by 4 bases and 8 bases, with 10 bases remaining between them. The CDR3 totals 13 residues. CDR3 in DNA: TGTGCCACCAGTGACGGATGGGGGGAAAAACTGTTTTTT. Residues: CATSDGWGEKLFF.

The chain carries TRBV19 and TRBJ1-3; perhaps TRBD1 as D (5 bases). V was cut by 1 base and J by 1 base, with 14 bases left in between. This CDR3 region has 17 residues. The germline gives CDR1 LNHDA, CDR2 SQIVND (reference sequence). The CDR3 bases are TGTGCCAGTAGTATAGTAATTCCAGGGAAGTCTGGAAACACCATATATTTT. It yields the protein CASSIVIPGKSGNTIYF.